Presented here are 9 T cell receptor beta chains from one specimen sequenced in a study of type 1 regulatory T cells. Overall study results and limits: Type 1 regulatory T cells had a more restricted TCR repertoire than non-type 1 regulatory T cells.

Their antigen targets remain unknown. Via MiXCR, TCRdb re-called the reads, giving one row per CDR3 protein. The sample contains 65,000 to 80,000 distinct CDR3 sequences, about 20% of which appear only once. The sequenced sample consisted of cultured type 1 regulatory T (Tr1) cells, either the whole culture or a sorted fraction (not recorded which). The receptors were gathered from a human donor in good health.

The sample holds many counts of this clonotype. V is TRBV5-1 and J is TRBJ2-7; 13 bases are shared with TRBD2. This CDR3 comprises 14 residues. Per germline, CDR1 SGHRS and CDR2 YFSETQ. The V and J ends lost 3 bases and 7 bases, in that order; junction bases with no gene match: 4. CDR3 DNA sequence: TGCGCCAGCAGCTGGACTAGCGGGAGACTGGAGCAGTACTTC. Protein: CASSWTSGRLEQYF.

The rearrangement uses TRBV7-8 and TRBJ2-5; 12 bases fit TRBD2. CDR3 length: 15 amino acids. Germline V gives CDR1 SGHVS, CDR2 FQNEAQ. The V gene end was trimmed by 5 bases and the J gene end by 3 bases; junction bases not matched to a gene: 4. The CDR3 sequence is CASSSRTSGKETQYF. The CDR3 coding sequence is TGTGCCAGCAGCAGCCGGACTAGCGGGAAAGAGACCCAGTACTTC.

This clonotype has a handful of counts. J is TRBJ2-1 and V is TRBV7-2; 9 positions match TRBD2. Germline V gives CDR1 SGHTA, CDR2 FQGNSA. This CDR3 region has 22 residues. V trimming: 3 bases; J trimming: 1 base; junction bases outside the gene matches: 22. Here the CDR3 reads CASSLGPLGGRVNLGSYNEQFF. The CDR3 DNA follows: TGTGCCAGCAGCTTGGGCCCTCTAGGCGGGAGGGTTAACCTTGGGTCCTACAATGAGCAGTTCTTC.

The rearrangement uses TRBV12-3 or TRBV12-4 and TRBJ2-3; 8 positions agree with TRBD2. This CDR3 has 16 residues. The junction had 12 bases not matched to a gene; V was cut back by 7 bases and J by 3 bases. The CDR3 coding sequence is TGTGCCAGCACTCCGGAAAGCGGGAGAGCGACAGATACGCAGTATTTT. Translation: CASTPESGRATDTQYF.

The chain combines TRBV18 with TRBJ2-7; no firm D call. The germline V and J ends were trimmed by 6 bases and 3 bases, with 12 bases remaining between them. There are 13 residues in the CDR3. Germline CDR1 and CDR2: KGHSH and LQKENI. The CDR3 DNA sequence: TGTGCCAGCTCCACCCAAGTAGGCTACGAGCAGTACTTC. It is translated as CASSTQVGYEQYF.

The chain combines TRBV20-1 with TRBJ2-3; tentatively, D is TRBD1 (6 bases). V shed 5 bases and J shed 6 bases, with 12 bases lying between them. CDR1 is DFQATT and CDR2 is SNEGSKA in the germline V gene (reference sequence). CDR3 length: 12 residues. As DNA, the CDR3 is TGCAGTGCTGCCCTGGGGGCGGATACGCAGTATTTT. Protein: CSAALGADTQYF.

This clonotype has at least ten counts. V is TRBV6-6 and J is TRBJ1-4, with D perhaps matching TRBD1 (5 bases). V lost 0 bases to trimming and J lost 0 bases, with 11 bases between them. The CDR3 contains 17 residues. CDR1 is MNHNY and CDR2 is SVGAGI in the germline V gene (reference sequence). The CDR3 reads CASSYSWGISTNEKLFF. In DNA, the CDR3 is TGTGCCAGCAGTTACTCGTGGGGGATCTCAACTAATGAAAAACTGTTTTTT.

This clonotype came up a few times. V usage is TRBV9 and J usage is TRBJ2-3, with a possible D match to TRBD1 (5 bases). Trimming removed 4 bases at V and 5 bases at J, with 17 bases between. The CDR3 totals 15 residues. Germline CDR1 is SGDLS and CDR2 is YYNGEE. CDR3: CASSPDAGMIDTQYF. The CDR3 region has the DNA TGTGCCAGCAGCCCTGACGCAGGGATGATAGATACGCAGTATTTT.

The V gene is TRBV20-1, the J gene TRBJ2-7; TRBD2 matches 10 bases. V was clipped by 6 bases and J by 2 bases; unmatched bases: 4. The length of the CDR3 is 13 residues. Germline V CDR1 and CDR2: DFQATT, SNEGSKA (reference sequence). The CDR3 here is CSAPTSGAYEQYF. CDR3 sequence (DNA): TGCAGTGCCCCTACTAGCGGGGCCTACGAGCAGTACTTC.